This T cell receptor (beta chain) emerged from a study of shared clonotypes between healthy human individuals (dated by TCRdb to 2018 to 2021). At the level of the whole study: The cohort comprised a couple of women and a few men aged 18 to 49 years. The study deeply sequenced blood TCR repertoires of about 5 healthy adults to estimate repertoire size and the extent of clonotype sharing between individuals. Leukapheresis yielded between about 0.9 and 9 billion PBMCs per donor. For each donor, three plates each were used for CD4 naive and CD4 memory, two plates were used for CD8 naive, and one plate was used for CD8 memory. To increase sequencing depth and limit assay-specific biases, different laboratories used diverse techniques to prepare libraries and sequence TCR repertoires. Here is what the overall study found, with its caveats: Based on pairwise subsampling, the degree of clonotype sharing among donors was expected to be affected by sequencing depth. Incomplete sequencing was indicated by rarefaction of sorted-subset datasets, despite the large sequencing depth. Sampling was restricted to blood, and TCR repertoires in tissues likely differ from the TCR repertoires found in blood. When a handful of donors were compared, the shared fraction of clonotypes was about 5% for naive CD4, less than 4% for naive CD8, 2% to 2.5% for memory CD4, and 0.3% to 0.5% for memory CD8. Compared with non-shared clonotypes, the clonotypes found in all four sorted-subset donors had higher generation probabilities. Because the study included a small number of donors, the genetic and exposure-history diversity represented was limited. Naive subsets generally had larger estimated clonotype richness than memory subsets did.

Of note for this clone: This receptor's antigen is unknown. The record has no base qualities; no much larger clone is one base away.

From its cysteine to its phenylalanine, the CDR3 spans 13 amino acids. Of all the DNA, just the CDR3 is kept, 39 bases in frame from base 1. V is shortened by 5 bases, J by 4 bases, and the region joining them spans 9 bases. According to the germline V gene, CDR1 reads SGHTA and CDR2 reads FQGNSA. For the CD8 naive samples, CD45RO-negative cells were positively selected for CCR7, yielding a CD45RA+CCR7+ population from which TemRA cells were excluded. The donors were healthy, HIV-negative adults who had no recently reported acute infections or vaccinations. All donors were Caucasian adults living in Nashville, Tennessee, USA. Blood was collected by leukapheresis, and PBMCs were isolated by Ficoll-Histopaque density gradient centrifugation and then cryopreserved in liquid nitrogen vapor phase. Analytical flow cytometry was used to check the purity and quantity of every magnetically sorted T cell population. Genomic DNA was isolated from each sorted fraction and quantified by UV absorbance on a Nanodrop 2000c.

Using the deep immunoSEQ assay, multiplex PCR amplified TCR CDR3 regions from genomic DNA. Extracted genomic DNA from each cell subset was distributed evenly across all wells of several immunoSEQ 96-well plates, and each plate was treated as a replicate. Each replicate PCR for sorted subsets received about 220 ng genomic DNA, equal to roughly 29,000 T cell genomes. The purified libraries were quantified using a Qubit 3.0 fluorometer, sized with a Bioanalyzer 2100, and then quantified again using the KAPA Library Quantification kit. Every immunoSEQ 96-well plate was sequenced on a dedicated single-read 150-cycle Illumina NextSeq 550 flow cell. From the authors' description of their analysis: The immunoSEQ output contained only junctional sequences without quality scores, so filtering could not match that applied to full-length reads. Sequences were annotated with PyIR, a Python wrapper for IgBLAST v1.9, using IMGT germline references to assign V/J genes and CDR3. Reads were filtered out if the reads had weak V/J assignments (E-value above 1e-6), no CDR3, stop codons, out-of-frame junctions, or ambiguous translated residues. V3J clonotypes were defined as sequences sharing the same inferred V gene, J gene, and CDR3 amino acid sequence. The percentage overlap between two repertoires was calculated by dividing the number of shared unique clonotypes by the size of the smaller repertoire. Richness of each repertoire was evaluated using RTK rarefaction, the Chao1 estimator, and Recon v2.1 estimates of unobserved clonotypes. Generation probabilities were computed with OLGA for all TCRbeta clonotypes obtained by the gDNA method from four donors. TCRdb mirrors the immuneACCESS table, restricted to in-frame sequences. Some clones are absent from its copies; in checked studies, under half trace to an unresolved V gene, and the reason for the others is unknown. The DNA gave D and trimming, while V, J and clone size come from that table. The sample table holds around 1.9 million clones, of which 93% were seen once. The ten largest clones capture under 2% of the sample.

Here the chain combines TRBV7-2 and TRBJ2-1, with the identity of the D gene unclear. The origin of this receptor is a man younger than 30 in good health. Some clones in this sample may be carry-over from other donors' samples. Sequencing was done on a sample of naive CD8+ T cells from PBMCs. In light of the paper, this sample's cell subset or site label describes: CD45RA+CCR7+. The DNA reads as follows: TGTGCCAGCAGCCCCCGGCCATACAATGAGCAGTTCTTC. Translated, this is CASSPRPYNEQFF.